The clone carrying this T cell receptor (beta chain) came up many times. As yet, its antigen is unknown. CDR1 is MDHEN, CDR2 SYDVKM, per germline. This CDR3 is 13 amino acids long. With V trimmed by 5 bases and J by 5 bases, 5 bases remained unmatched. The sample is drawn from a study of beta chain features in type 1 diabetes. Whole-study context: All of the samples together had 95 million to 140 million sorted cells examined. Overall study results and limits: A potential PCR bias toward shorter templates would be equal in patient and control samples. Compared to healthy donors, patients appeared to have naive, central memory and Treg TCRB repertoires that were more alike.

Each donor gave one heparinised blood draw averaging around 0.12 L. The authors reverse transcribed all of the isolated RNA, so sequencing captured expressed TCRB transcripts. The repertoire was sequenced with immunoSEQ multiplex PCR; TCRdb's copy has only in-frame clones and lacks some. The sample has fewer than 200,000 clones; about 8.1% are singletons. The V call is TRBV28, the J call TRBJ2-5, with TRBD1 matching over 7 bases. The sample taken for sequencing was central memory CD4+ T cells from blood. The receptor was derived from a man between 18 and 35 years old in good health. CDR3 sequence: CASSKTGLETQYF. CDR3 nucleotide sequence: TGTGCCAGCAGTAAGACAGGGTTGGAGACCCAGTACTTC.